This TCR beta chain appears in the sequencing data of a study of blood T cell repertoires in COVID-19. Germline CDR1 reads MGHRA; CDR2 reads YSYEKL. The V and J ends lost 0 bases and 2 bases respectively, with 10 bases between them. The CDR3 extends over 15 amino acids. Sequenced by immunoSEQ multiplex PCR; TCRdb stores in-frame clones only, minus some. The table shows about 110,000 clones, with roughly 88% occurring only once. This sequence originates from a human donor in a cohort sampled during active COVID-19. V usage is TRBV4-1 and J usage is TRBJ1-1; D is undetermined. Source material: peripheral blood. In nucleotides, the CDR3 is TGCGCCAGCAGCCAAGACTGGCAACTAAACACTGAAGCTTTCTTT. The encoded protein is CASSQDWQLNTEAFF.